The 22 T cell receptor beta chains listed next were all sequenced from one sample in a study of blood T cells in healthy people across ages. Together with a sample-barcoded 5' primer, a J-beta primer mix was included in a second PCR lasting about 7 to 12 cycles. TCRdb used MiXCR to reprocess the 5' RACE reads, holding one entry per CDR3 protein. The sample has around 1,000,000 distinct CDR3 sequences; around two fifths are singletons. The material sequenced was blood. These receptors were taken from a man younger than 35 in good health.

The chain carries TRBV5-5 and TRBJ1-2, with TRBD1 identical over 7 bases. V lost 0 bases and J lost 9; bases outside the gene matches: 8. CDR1 is SGHKS, CDR2 YYEKEE, per germline (reference sequence). The CDR3 runs 14 residues. DNA of the CDR3: TGTGCCAGCAGCTTGGCCGGGACAGTCGGTCGCTACACCTTC. It encodes CASSLAGTVGRYTF. Variable domain in full (rest from reference TRBV5-5 and TRBJ1-2): DAGVTQSPTHLIKTRGQQVTLRCSPISGHKSVSWYQQVLGQGPQFIFQYYEKEERGRGNFPDRFSARQFPNYSSELNVNALLLGDSALYLCASSLAGTVGRYTFGSGTRLTVV.

This rearrangement joins TRBV18 to TRBJ2-3; no clear D. Germline V CDR1 and CDR2: KGHSH, LQKENI. V lost 2 bases to trimming and J lost 4 bases, with 7 bases between them. There are 13 residues in the CDR3. CDR3 amino acids: CASSPTEADTQYF. The CDR3 DNA is TGTGCCAGCTCACCAACGGAAGCAGATACGCAGTATTTT.

A few counts support this clonotype. The chain is built from TRBV5-1 and TRBJ2-7; D is possibly TRBD1 (6 bases). V dropped 3 bases and J dropped 3 bases, with 19 bases sitting between them. This CDR3 comprises 16 residues. Germline V CDR1 and CDR2: SGHRS, YFSETQ. The CDR3, as DNA: TGCGCCAGCAGCTCGATGACAGGCCTTGGAGGCTACGAGCAGTACTTC. Translated: CASSSMTGLGGYEQYF.

This clonotype was detected a few times. This sequence joins TRBV21-1 and TRBJ1-2. TRBV21-1 counts as a pseudogene. The CDR3 runs 13 residues. The CDR3 loop is CASRRPVVHGYTF. The CDR3, as DNA: TGTGCCAGCAGGAGGCCTGTGGTGCATGGCTACACCTTC.

This clonotype came up a few times. The genes are TRBV9 and TRBJ2-5, with TRBD2 identical over 7 bases. The CDR3 consists of 14 residues. CDR1 and CDR2 from the germline V gene are SGDLS and YYNGEE. The trim removed 0 bases at V and 2 bases at J, leaving 1 base unmatched. CDR3 loop: CASSVGTRQETQYF. In DNA, the CDR3 is TGTGCCAGCAGCGTAGGGACTAGACAAGAGACCCAGTACTTC.

This clonotype was detected only once. A junction end diverges from the germline sequence, so it may reflect a read error. The chain links TRBV29-1 to TRBJ1-1; D gene uncertain. Germline loops: CDR1 SQVTM, CDR2 ANQGSEA. The CDR3 spans 13 residues. The DNA for the CDR3 is TGCAGCGTTGAAGGCAGACTGAACACTGAAACTTTCTTT. As protein: CSVEGRLNTETFF. Full variable domain (remainder filled in from reference TRBV29-1 and TRBJ1-1): SAVISQKPSRDICQRGTSLTIQCQVDSQVTMMFWYRQQPGQSLTLIATANQGSEATYESGFVIDKFPISRPNLTFSTLTVSNMSPEDSSIYLCSVEGRLNTETFFGQGTRLTVV.

This clonotype was seen many times. The V and J genes are TRBV29-1 and TRBJ2-3; tentatively, D is TRBD1 (5 bases). The CDR3 is 14 residues long. Germline assignment: CDR1 SQVTM and CDR2 ANQGSEA. V gave up 5 bases and J gave up 0 bases, with 12 bases separating them. CDR3 region: CSVTTGASTDTQYF. In DNA form, the CDR3 reads TGCAGCGTTACCACAGGAGCTAGCACAGATACGCAGTATTTT.

This clonotype turned up a few times. The chain couples TRBV4-3 to TRBJ1-3, with D tentatively TRBD1 (5 bases). CDR3 length: 16 amino acids. CDR1 is LGHNA, CDR2 YSLEER, per germline. V lost 4 bases to trimming and J lost 0 bases, with 13 bases between them. CDR3 sequence: CASSPDGGISGNTIYF. The CDR3 nucleotides read TGCGCCAGCAGCCCCGATGGGGGAATCTCTGGAAACACCATATATTTT.

V is TRBV4-2 and J is TRBJ1-5; a weak D match, TRBD1 (5 bases). Germline CDR1 and CDR2: LGHNA and YNFKEQ. This CDR3 region has 15 residues. The V end lost 4 bases, the J end lost 0 bases, and 10 bases lay between the germline ends. The CDR3 nucleotides read TGTGCCAGCAGCCCCGGACATTTTAGCAATCAGCCCCAGCATTTT. Protein: CASSPGHFSNQPQHF.

V gene TRBV2 combines with J gene TRBJ1-2; no clear D gene. Germline V CDR1 and CDR2: SNHLY, FYNNEI. This CDR3 has 14 residues. Trimming shortened V by 7 bases and J by 6 bases, and 18 bases separated the two germline ends. For the CDR3, the DNA is TGTGCCAGCACCGCCGGAGGGTTCTACGATGGCTACACCTTC. It specifies CASTAGGFYDGYTF.

The chain has TRBV9 and TRBJ1-1; D is perhaps TRBD1 (5 bases). V lost 0 bases to trimming and J lost 4 bases, with 13 bases between them. Looked up from germline, CDR1 is SGDLS and CDR2 is YYNGEE. This CDR3 has 15 residues. In DNA, the CDR3 is TGTGCCAGCAGCGTAGCCGGGGGTATCGGCACTGAAGCTTTCTTT. Residues: CASSVAGGIGTEAFF.

V is TRBV4-2 and J is TRBJ1-5; TRBD1 agrees at 9 bases. Trimming removed 1 base from V and 6 bases from J; junction bases left unmatched: 4. The CDR3 has 15 residues. Germline CDR1 and CDR2: LGHNA and YNFKEQ. Written as DNA, the CDR3 is TGTGCCAGCAGCCAAGTCGGGACAGGGTTTCAGCCCCAGCATTTT. It translates to CASSQVGTGFQPQHF.

This sequence joins TRBV12-3 or TRBV12-4 and TRBJ1-6; 9 positions agree with TRBD1. There are 14 residues in the CDR3. The V and J ends lost 6 bases and 10 bases, in that order; junction bases with no gene match: 7. The CDR3 region has the DNA TGTGCCAGCAGCTACGACAGGGGGGAATCACCCCTCCACTTT. Protein product: CASSYDRGESPLHF.

This clonotype was found a few times. This chain joins TRBV29-1 and TRBJ1-5; possibly TRBD1 for D (6 bases). The CDR3 totals 15 residues. Germline-derived CDR1 and CDR2 are SQVTM and ANQGSEA. V was cut by 4 bases and J by 4 bases, with 17 bases left in between. The CDR3 region is CSVVVSGGGNQPQHF. Written as DNA, the CDR3 is TGCAGCGTTGTTGTCTCAGGAGGGGGGAATCAGCCCCAGCATTTT.

The genes are TRBV29-1 and TRBJ2-5; TRBD2 agrees at 7 bases. The end of the DNA aligns better with TRBJ2-4, so the J call may be wrong. Germline-derived CDR1 and CDR2 are SQVTM and ANQGSEA. There are 16 residues in the CDR3. The CDR3: CSVEGWEGRGSDIQYF. The CDR3 DNA reads as TGCAGCGTTGAAGGATGGGAGGGGAGGGGTTCGGACATTCAGTACTTC.

The V and J genes are TRBV20-1 and TRBJ1-5; perhaps TRBD1 as D (6 bases). The germline V gene encodes CDR1 DFQATT and CDR2 SNEGSKA (reference sequence). CDR3 length equals 15 residues. The germline V and J ends were trimmed by 6 bases and 7 bases, with 22 bases remaining between them. CDR3 DNA sequence: TGCAGTGCCCTCCAAGGGGCAGTAGGGGGGCAGCCCCAGCATTTT. Translating gives CSALQGAVGGQPQHF.

In this sample, this clonotype turned up a few times. This chain uses TRBV28 with TRBJ2-3, with TRBD1 matching 12 bases. J lost 4 bases, V lost 5 bases, and 13 bases had no gene match. The germline CDR1 and CDR2 sequences are MDHEN and SYDVKM. CDR3 length: 18 amino acids. DNA for the CDR3: TGTGCCAGCAGTCCTGTCCCGGGACAGGGGGCTGAGGCAGATACGCAGTATTTT. As protein: CASSPVPGQGAEADTQYF.

The rearrangement joins TRBV20-1 to TRBJ2-1; 7 bases agree with TRBD1. Germline CDR1 is DFQATT and CDR2 is SNEGSKA (reference sequence). The CDR3 runs 16 residues. Trimming took 6 bases from V and 4 from J; bases not matched to a gene: 15. CDR3 nucleotide sequence: TGCAGTGCATCCCGGCAGGGGGTGGATTGGTACAATGAGCAGTTCTTC. This gives the protein CSASRQGVDWYNEQFF.

The DNA for the CDR3 is TGTGCCAGCAGTGTTCTAGGACGGGCGTACACAGATACGCAGTATTTT. Protein product: CASSVLGRAYTDTQYF. The V gene is TRBV2, the J gene TRBJ2-3, with D hard to call. Germline CDR1 and CDR2: SNHLY and FYNNEI. This CDR3 contains 16 residues. V was pared by 4 bases and J by 2 bases, with 16 bases between.

V usage is TRBV6-2 or TRBV6-3 and J usage is TRBJ2-3, with TRBD1 as a possible D gene (5 bases). The CDR3 loop spans 15 amino acids. Between the trimmed V and J ends, which lost 5 bases and 3 bases, there was a span of 15 bases. The germline gives CDR1 MNHEY, CDR2 SVGEGT. CDR3: CASSQWGRRTDTQYF. In DNA form, the CDR3 reads TGTGCCAGCAGTCAGTGGGGCCGGCGGACAGATACGCAGTATTTT.

This clonotype was observed a few times. The chain links TRBV12-3 or TRBV12-4 to TRBJ2-3; 7 nucleotides match TRBD1. Unmatched junction bases numbered 7, after V lost 3 bases and J lost 4 bases. The CDR3 length is 15 residues. The CDR3 reads CASSFTFQGADTQYF. Written as DNA, the CDR3 is TGTGCCAGCAGTTTCACTTTCCAGGGGGCAGATACGCAGTATTTT.

This clonotype has at least ten counts. V and J are TRBV6-6 and TRBJ1-1; D possibly corresponds to TRBD1 (6 bases). CDR3 length: 11 residues. From germline, CDR1 is MNHNY and CDR2 SVGAGI (reference sequence). Between the trimmed V and J ends, which lost 5 bases and 8 bases, there was a span of 9 bases. CDR3 sequence: CASSRGQEAFF. DNA of the CDR3: TGTGCCAGCAGTCGTGGACAGGAAGCTTTCTTT.